This entry lists 8 T cell receptor beta chains sequenced from one sample in a study of radiation and T cells in renal cell carcinoma. The time point: blood 4 weeks post-SBRT, at nephrectomy. Treatment: 15 Gy SBRT to primary tumor, nephrectomy 4 weeks later. This table comes from immunoSEQ multiplex PCR, and its TCRdb copy is limited to in-frame clones, with some not included. Here the sample spans around 170,000 clones, roughly 90% being singletons. The sample here was blood, taken from a patient whose treatment included radiotherapy and nephrectomy. These receptor sequences come from a woman aged 50 to 60 with renal cell carcinoma.

This clone was observed a few times. Written as DNA, the CDR3 is TGTGCCAGCAGCGTAGGGGGACAGGAGTATGGCTACACCTTC. It is translated as CASSVGGQEYGYTF. This chain links TRBV9 with TRBJ1-2; 8 nucleotides align to TRBD1. The CDR3 consists of 14 residues. CDR1 SGDLS and CDR2 YYNGEE come from the germline V gene. V lost 0 bases and J lost 5; bases outside the gene matches: 3.

The chain employs TRBV10-3 and TRBJ2-7, with 7 bases identical to TRBD2. V shed 3 bases, J shed 5 bases, and the junction held 4 bases outside the gene matches. Germline assignment: CDR1 ENHRY and CDR2 SYGVKD. The CDR3 is 13 residues long. The CDR3 protein is CAISDPTSDEQYF. The CDR3 bases are TGTGCCATCAGTGACCCTACTAGCGACGAGCAGTACTTC.

V gene TRBV7-9 combines with J gene TRBJ1-4; no reliable D call. Trimming took 3 bases from V and 6 from J, leaving 17 bases between them. CDR1 is SEHNR and CDR2 is FQNEAQ in the germline V gene (reference sequence). The CDR3 is made up of 16 amino acids. CDR3 in DNA: TGTGCCAGCAGCTTGTCCGTCCCATTTGGCGATGAAAAACTGTTTTTT. Translation: CASSLSVPFGDEKLFF.

The chain joins TRBV7-2 to TRBJ1-1; 7 bases fit TRBD1. V was pared by 7 bases and J by 3 bases, with 8 bases of the junction left unmatched. The CDR3 extends over 14 amino acids. Germline V gene sequence: CDR1 SGHTA, CDR2 FQGNSA. CDR3 sequence reads: CASIEGAEYTEAFF. In DNA form, the CDR3 reads TGTGCCAGCATAGAGGGGGCGGAGTACACTGAAGCTTTCTTT. Looking up the rest from reference TRBV7-2 and TRBJ1-1 gives the full variable domain: GAGVSQSPSNKVTEKGKDVELRCDPISGHTALYWYRQSLGQGLEFLIYFQGNSAPDKSGLPSDRFSAERTGGSVSTLTIQRTQQEDSAVYLCASIEGAEYTEAFFGQGTRLTVV.

V gene TRBV7-2 combines with J gene TRBJ2-7; tentatively, D is TRBD1 or TRBD2 (7 bases each). The CDR3 loop spans 15 amino acids. CDR1 SGHTA and CDR2 FQGNSA come from the germline V gene. V was cut by 5 bases and J by 4 bases, with 18 bases left in between. The CDR3 coding sequence is TGTGCCAGCAGCCCGGAGGTGCAGGGGGGGTACGAGCAGTACTTC. Protein: CASSPEVQGGYEQYF.

The CDR3 DNA reads TGCGCCAGCAGCCAAGGCAGGGGACAAGAGACCCAGTACTTC. The encoded protein is CASSQGRGQETQYF. The genes are TRBV4-1 and TRBJ2-5; weak D call: TRBD1 (6 bases). Germline CDR1 MGHRA, CDR2 YSYEKL. The V end lost 1 base, the J end lost 2 bases, and 8 bases lay between the germline ends. The CDR3 runs to 14 residues.

The V and J genes are TRBV7-3 and TRBJ1-2; D is ambiguous. Germline V CDR1 and CDR2: SGHTA, FQGTGA. V lost 5 bases, J lost 10 bases, and 17 bases lay in between. This CDR3 spans 13 amino acids. The CDR3 DNA follows: TGTGCCAGCAGCCCCACCCACCGGTCGGACTACACCTTC. The encoded protein is CASSPTHRSDYTF.

The rearrangement uses TRBV6-5 and TRBJ2-7; D gene uncertain. The V gene lost 9 bases and the J gene lost 3 bases, with 9 bases spanning the gap. The CDR3 runs to 11 residues. From germline, CDR1 is MNHEY and CDR2 SVGAGI. DNA for the CDR3: TGTGCCAGTAGACGCAACTACGAGCAGTACTTC. Translated, it gives CASRRNYEQYF.